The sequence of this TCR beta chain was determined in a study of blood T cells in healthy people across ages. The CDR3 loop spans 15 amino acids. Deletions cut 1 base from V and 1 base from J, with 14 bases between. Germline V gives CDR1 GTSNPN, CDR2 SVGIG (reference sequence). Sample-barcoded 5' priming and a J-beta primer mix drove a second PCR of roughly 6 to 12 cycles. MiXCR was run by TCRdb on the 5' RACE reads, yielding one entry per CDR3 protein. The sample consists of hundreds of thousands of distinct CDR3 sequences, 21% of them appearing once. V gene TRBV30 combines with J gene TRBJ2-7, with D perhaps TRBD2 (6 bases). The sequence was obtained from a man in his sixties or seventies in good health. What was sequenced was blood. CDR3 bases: TGTGCCTGGAGTGCGGGACTCGTACGATCCTACGAGCAGTACTTC. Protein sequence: CAWSAGLVRSYEQYF.